Following are 29 T cell receptor beta chains from one sample sequenced in a study of T-cell memory formation after mild COVID-19. TCRdb re-derived calls from the 5' RACE reads in MiXCR, one entry per CDR3 protein. The data contain under 600,000 distinct CDR3 sequences, about 22% of them singletons. Sequencing was carried out using PBMCs or a T cell subset sorted from them (not recorded which). These TCRs come from an adult woman who had mild COVID-19 (a few samples of this study predate the infection). Cell type and time point are not known.

This clonotype was seen only a few times. CDR3 DNA: TGTGCCAGCAGCTTAGCGGCAAAGGGCTACACCTTC. This codes for CASSLAAKGYTF. The chain has TRBV7-9 and TRBJ1-2; D ambiguous. The germline V and J ends were trimmed by 0 bases and 8 bases, with 7 bases remaining between them. Germline CDR1 reads SEHNR; CDR2 reads FQNEAQ (reference sequence). The CDR3 loop spans 12 amino acids.

This clonotype was counted between two and nine times. The V and J genes are TRBV20-1 and TRBJ2-7, with TRBD2 as a possible D gene (8 bases). This CDR3 region has 17 residues. Germline V gives CDR1 DFQATT, CDR2 SNEGSKA (reference sequence). Between the trimmed V and J ends, which lost 0 bases and 2 bases, there was a span of 20 bases. The CDR3 sequence: CSARDPDRTSLPYEQYF. The DNA for the CDR3 is TGCAGTGCTAGAGATCCGGACAGGACTAGCCTACCCTACGAGCAGTACTTC.

V is TRBV4-2 and J is TRBJ1-6; 7 nucleotides line up with TRBD1. The CDR3 runs to 16 residues. With 0 bases clipped from V and 6 bases from J, the junction kept 5 bases outside the gene matches. The germline CDR1 and CDR2 sequences are LGHNA and YNFKEQ. In DNA form, the CDR3 reads TGTGCCAGCAGCCAAGATGACAGGGCGCGTAATTCACCCCTCCACTTT. Protein product: CASSQDDRARNSPLHF.

The CDR3 protein is CAWSGDNSNQPQHF. Written as DNA, the CDR3 is TGTGCCTGGAGCGGGGACAATAGCAATCAGCCCCAGCATTTT. The rearrangement uses TRBV30 and TRBJ1-5; possibly TRBD1 for D (6 bases). Germline assignment: CDR1 GTSNPN and CDR2 SVGIG (reference sequence). This CDR3 spans 14 amino acids. V dropped 3 bases and J dropped 0 bases, with 9 bases sitting between them.

This clonotype has a handful of counts. The chain recombines TRBV13 with TRBJ2-5; TRBD2 matches at 11 bases. The germline V gene encodes CDR1 PRHDT and CDR2 FYEKMQ (reference sequence). Unmatched junction bases numbered 14, after V lost 6 bases and J lost 8 bases. The CDR3 is made up of 16 amino acids. This CDR3 reads CASSLLTSGISETQYF. CDR3 bases: TGTGCCAGCAGTCTCCTGACTAGCGGGATATCGGAAACCCAGTACTTC. The full variable domain, rest sourced from reference TRBV13 and TRBJ2-5, is AAGVIQSPRHLIKEKRETATLKCYPIPRHDTVYWYQQGPGQDPQFLISFYEKMQSDKGSIPDRFSAQQFSDYHSELNMSSLELGDSALYFCASSLLTSGISETQYFGPGTRLLVL.

A few counts support this clonotype. The chain couples TRBV2 to TRBJ2-2, with TRBD1 matching 9 bases. The CDR3 covers 15 residues. The germline V gene encodes CDR1 SNHLY and CDR2 FYNNEI. J was trimmed by 1 base and V by 6 bases; bases with no gene match: 3. The CDR3 DNA follows: TGTGCCAGCAGAGGGACAGGGCAGAACACCGGGGAGCTGTTTTTT. It encodes CASRGTGQNTGELFF.

The rearrangement joins TRBV4-1 to TRBJ1-5; D not resolved. Germline CDR1 MGHRA, CDR2 YSYEKL. This CDR3 spans 14 amino acids. Trimming cost V 0 bases and J 7 bases, with 10 bases left between them. CDR3 in amino acids: CASSQDSGPQPQHF. As DNA, the CDR3 is TGCGCCAGCAGCCAAGATTCCGGCCCACAGCCCCAGCATTTT.

The chain employs TRBV7-6 and TRBJ2-5; D possibly corresponds to TRBD1 (6 bases). Per the germline V gene, CDR1 is SGHVS and CDR2 is FNYEAQ. This CDR3 has 16 amino acids. Trimming cost V 2 bases and J 0 bases, with 13 bases left between them. This CDR3 reads CASSLNPGHYQETQYF. In DNA, the CDR3 is TGTGCCAGCAGCTTAAACCCGGGACACTACCAAGAGACCCAGTACTTC.

The chain recombines TRBV7-3 with TRBJ2-1, with 7 nucleotides matching TRBD2. This CDR3 has 13 amino acids. The V segment lost 5 bases and the J segment 12 bases; nucleotides outside the gene matches: 10. The V gene's germline CDR1 is SGHTA and CDR2 FQGTGA. DNA of the CDR3: TGTGCCAGCAGCCCCGGGGGAGCGGGGAGGCAGTTCTTC. Protein: CASSPGGAGRQFF.

This clonotype has only a few counts. V and J are TRBV4-1 and TRBJ1-2; D remains unclear. The CDR3 sequence is 15 residues long. The germline V gene has CDR1 MGHRA and CDR2 YSYEKL. Between the trimmed V and J ends, which lost 3 bases and 4 bases, there was a span of 15 bases. In nucleotides, the CDR3 is TGCGCCAGCAGCCAGCGGACCGGGGAACTCTATGGCTACACCTTC. This translates into CASSQRTGELYGYTF.

At least ten counts were recorded for this clonotype. Mismatch with germline at one junction end may stem from a read error. In nucleotides, the CDR3 is TGTGCTAGCAGCTTAGCGCCCAGGGATGAGCAGTTCTTC. Amino acid sequence: CASSLAPRDEQFF. The chain is built from TRBV7-7 and TRBJ2-1; possibly TRBD1 or TRBD2 for D (5 bases each). Germline CDR1 is SSHAT and CDR2 is FNYEAQ (reference sequence). The CDR3 covers 13 residues.

This clonotype showed up just a few times. The V gene is TRBV11-2, the J gene TRBJ2-7; D uncertain. The germline V and J ends were trimmed by 0 bases and 3 bases, with 12 bases remaining between them. The germline gives CDR1 SGHAT, CDR2 FQNNGV. This CDR3 has 15 amino acids. The CDR3 nucleotides are TGTGCCAGCAGCTTAGATAGTCGGTCCTACTACGAGCAGTACTTC. Protein sequence: CASSLDSRSYYEQYF.

This clonotype was seen more than once but under ten times. The rearrangement joins TRBV4-1 to TRBJ2-1; D is perhaps TRBD1 (5 bases). This CDR3 is built from 16 residues. The V end lost 1 base, the J end lost 3 bases, and 13 bases lay between the germline ends. Germline V gene lookup returns CDR1 MGHRA and CDR2 YSYEKL. CDR3 DNA: TGCGCCAGCAGCCAAGCGGTCCGACAGTACTACAATGAGCAGTTCTTC. Protein: CASSQAVRQYYNEQFF.

This clonotype has just a few counts. This chain's CDR3 is CSAGGGSNQPQHF. CDR3 in DNA: TGCAGTGCTGGGGGGGGGAGCAATCAGCCCCAGCATTTT. The chain joins TRBV20-1 to TRBJ1-5, with D tentatively TRBD1 (5 bases). This CDR3 comprises 13 residues. The germline V and J ends were trimmed by 5 bases and 1 base, with 9 bases remaining between them. Germline loops: CDR1 DFQATT, CDR2 SNEGSKA (reference sequence).

The chain is built from TRBV12-3 or TRBV12-4 and TRBJ1-2, with TRBD1 matching over 9 bases. V lost 7 bases, J lost 4 bases, and 7 bases stayed unmatched. The CDR3 has 14 residues. The CDR3 sequence: CASTWDRVVYGYTF. CDR3 bases: TGTGCCAGCACCTGGGACAGGGTGGTCTATGGCTACACCTTC.

The rearrangement joins TRBV5-6 to TRBJ2-3, with D tentatively TRBD2 (6 bases). Per germline, CDR1 SGHDT and CDR2 YYEEEE. This CDR3 contains 16 residues. V lost 4 bases and J lost 3, with 18 bases in between. The CDR3 is CASSLRVAARTDTQYF. CDR3 bases: TGTGCCAGCAGCCTCCGGGTAGCGGCGAGGACAGATACGCAGTATTTT. Full variable domain (rest looked up from reference TRBV5-6 and TRBJ2-3): DAGVTQSPTHLIKTRGQQVTLRCSPKSGHDTVSWYQQALGQGPQFIFQYYEEEERQRGNFPDRFSGHQFPNYSSELNVNALLLGDSALYLCASSLRVAARTDTQYFGPGTRLTVL.

The chain couples TRBV4-1 to TRBJ1-4, with D possibly matching TRBD1 (5 bases). The CDR3 is 16 residues long. Germline V gives CDR1 MGHRA, CDR2 YSYEKL. V lost 3 bases and J lost 1, with 12 bases in between. The CDR3 nucleotides are TGCGCCAGCAGCCAGCAAGGAGGGGTAACTAATGAAAAACTGTTTTTT. Protein sequence: CASSQQGGVTNEKLFF.

This clonotype was counted many times. This chain joins TRBV7-3 and TRBJ2-1, with no clear D. The V gene's germline CDR1 is SGHTA and CDR2 FQGTGA. This CDR3 region has 13 residues. V was cut by 2 bases and J by 10 bases, with 12 bases left in between. The CDR3 sequence: CASSLGGFEEQFF. For the CDR3, the DNA is TGTGCCAGCAGCTTAGGTGGTTTCGAGGAGCAGTTCTTC.

The V gene is TRBV2, the J gene TRBJ2-5, with a weak D call TRBD2 (6 bases). The CDR3 is 14 residues long. Germline CDR1 and CDR2: SNHLY and FYNNEI. The ends were cut back, 6 bases at V and 2 bases at J, with 13 bases in the middle. The CDR3 region is CASRETRRQETQYF. CDR3 DNA sequence: TGTGCCAGCAGAGAGACTAGGCGGCAAGAGACCCAGTACTTC.

The chain uses TRBV7-2 and TRBJ1-4; D call uncertain. This CDR3 is built from 13 residues. CDR1 SGHTA and CDR2 FQGNSA come from the germline V gene. Trimming shortened V by 0 bases and J by 10 bases, and 9 bases separated the two germline ends. CDR3 protein: CASSLAKGAKLFF. CDR3 bases: TGTGCCAGCAGCTTAGCAAAGGGCGCAAAACTGTTTTTT.

This chain links TRBV7-8 with TRBJ1-5, with D perhaps matching TRBD1 (5 bases). CDR1 SGHVS and CDR2 FQNEAQ come from the germline V gene. The CDR3 is 15 amino acids. Trimming cost V 5 bases and J 0 bases, with 11 bases left between them. CDR3 loop: CASSLQALSNQPQHF. The CDR3 bases are TGTGCCAGCAGCCTACAGGCCCTTAGCAATCAGCCCCAGCATTTT.

The chain couples TRBV7-2 to TRBJ2-1, with D perhaps matching TRBD2 (5 bases). With 1 base removed from V and 8 bases from J, the gap between germline ends came to 15 bases. The CDR3 spans 15 residues. Germline values: CDR1 SGHTA, CDR2 FQGNSA. CDR3 nucleotide sequence: TGTGCCAGCAGCTTAGTTGGGTTGGGGAGCGATGAGCAGTTCTTC. It translates to CASSLVGLGSDEQFF.

This clonotype was seen many times. The chain combines TRBV5-1 with TRBJ1-2; D gene uncertain. The CDR3 is 14 amino acids. V was cut by 1 base and J by 3 bases, with 10 bases left in between. Germline V gives CDR1 SGHRS, CDR2 YFSETQ. The chain's CDR3 is CASSLQPGHYGYTF. CDR3 DNA: TGCGCCAGCAGCTTGCAGCCAGGCCACTATGGCTACACCTTC.

This chain connects TRBV9 to TRBJ2-1; 7 positions match TRBD2. J gave up 7 bases and V 0 bases, and 10 bases lay outside the gene matches. From germline, CDR1 is SGDLS and CDR2 YYNGEE. This CDR3 spans 16 amino acids. CDR3 amino acids: CASSVATGAGVNEQFF. The CDR3, as DNA: TGTGCCAGCAGCGTAGCGACCGGCGCGGGGGTGAATGAGCAGTTCTTC. Full variable domain (remainder filled in from reference TRBV9 and TRBJ2-1): DSGVTQTPKHLITATGQRVTLRCSPRSGDLSVYWYQQSLDQGLQFLIQYYNGEERAKGNILERFSAQQFPDLHSELNLSSLELGDSALYFCASSVATGAGVNEQFFGPGTRLTVL.

The gene calls are TRBV30 and TRBJ2-5, with D hard to call. Germline CDR1 GTSNPN, CDR2 SVGIG (reference sequence). V dropped 3 bases and J dropped 1 base, with 9 bases sitting between them. The CDR3 covers 13 residues. CDR3 in DNA: TGTGCCTGGAGCTTTGGCGGCCAAGAGACCCAGTACTTC. Protein: CAWSFGGQETQYF.

This rearrangement joins TRBV6-5 to TRBJ1-2; 12 positions match TRBD1. V shed 6 bases and J 4 bases; nucleotides not matched to a gene: 12. This CDR3 has 17 residues. Per the germline V gene, CDR1 is MNHEY and CDR2 is SVGAGI. As DNA, the CDR3 is TGTGCCAGCAGGGAGGCGGGACAGGGGGCTTCTAGCTATGGCTACACCTTC. Its protein product is CASREAGQGASSYGYTF.

This clonotype was counted between two and nine times. This chain uses TRBV3-1 with TRBJ2-2, with a weak D call TRBD1 (5 bases). The CDR3 totals 13 residues. The V gene's germline CDR1 is LGHDT and CDR2 YNNKEL (reference sequence). The V end was cut by 0 bases, the J end by 13 bases, with 12 bases between. CDR3 in DNA: TGTGCCAGCAGCCAAGAAAGGGGTTCAGGGCTGTTTTTT. Translating it yields CASSQERGSGLFF.

This clonotype was detected only a few times. The gene calls are TRBV7-3 and TRBJ1-2; 7 positions match TRBD1. Germline trimming cut 5 bases from V and 7 bases from J; bases unmatched to any gene: 7. Germline V gene data show CDR1 as SGHTA and CDR2 as FQGTGA. This CDR3 region has 13 residues. CDR3 sequence: CASSLLGQFGYTF. CDR3 DNA: TGTGCCAGCAGCCTTCTGGGACAGTTTGGCTACACCTTC.

CDR3 sequence: CASGRGTSYEQYF. CDR3 bases: TGTGCCAGTGGGCGGGGGACCTCCTACGAGCAGTACTTC. The rearrangement links TRBV7-6 to TRBJ2-7; TRBD2 aligns across 7 bases. With 9 bases clipped from V and 0 bases from J, the junction kept 5 bases outside the gene matches. The CDR3 is 13 amino acids. The germline gives CDR1 SGHVS, CDR2 FNYEAQ.